This T cell receptor (beta chain) emerged from a study of cytomegalovirus exposure and HLA in healthy donors (dated by TCRdb to 2016 to 2017). In terms of the full investigation: An earlier analysis of roughly 570 of the donors reported approximately 260 Gb of sequence data and 90 million to 120 million unique TCR beta sequences obtained from some 200 million T cells. About 280 gigabases of sequencing data and 70 million to 100 million unique TCR sequences made up an early release that covered about 640 HLA-typed donors. Of the approximately 400 genotyped donors, about 80% fell in the genetic ancestry cluster associated with self-reported Caucasian donors. The study was designed to test whether signatures of past pathogen exposure could be identified by cataloging public T cell receptors. The T cell repertoires of several hundred subjects were profiled by immunosequencing and related to cytomegalovirus serostatus. A separate validation cohort of about 110 different subjects was used in addition to the 666-subject first cohort. High-throughput TCR immunosequencing, statistical association of individual TCRs with disease status, and machine learning were combined to predict cytomegalovirus infection status. To study patterns of TCR occurrence, a later analysis re-analyzed previously published TCR beta repertoires from several hundred donors and added high-resolution HLA genotyping. Rather than drawing on any new phenotypic data, the later analysis identified candidate immune exposures from TCR beta sequences and the way those sequences occurred across donors. An earlier analysis of roughly 580 of the donors used high-throughput TCR beta sequencing to judge whether each TCR beta V gene segment behaved as functional or pseudogenic. Alongside the repertoire data, information on donor age, sex, ethnicity and CMV serostatus was compiled. Genome-wide SNP genotypes for about 65% of the 666 donors were used in a later genetic analysis, which treated that subset as a discovery cohort. All discovery cohort repertoires had been generated on a single sequencing platform. HLA typing included class I and class II loci at four-digit resolution. The number of typed donors differed by locus: 629-630 for A, B, C, DRB1 and DQB1; approximately 540 for DQA1; roughly 600 for DPA1; and 400 to 480 for DPB1. Because of strong linkage in the cohort, five DR-DQ haplotypes were treated as single units for association and clustering. Among 398 genotyped donors of the cohort, an average of roughly 240,000 unique TCR beta nucleotide sequences were sequenced per donor, roughly 20% of them non-productive. Summary of the overall study and its limitations: Several of the top co-occurrence clusters appeared to be linked to parvovirus B19, influenza, CMV and Epstein-Barr virus, according to a later analysis. A later analysis found that HLA-associated TCR beta chains were more clonally expanded and had lower generation probabilities than equally common non-associated chains. In a later genetic analysis, fewer N-insertions in productive TCRs were reported among donors in an Asian-associated ancestry cluster than the roughly 710-donor mean. A total of 150 to 200 TCR beta chains were listed by the study as associated with cytomegalovirus. Sequencing depth was assumed to be roughly uniform across donors in the presence/absence analyses, though that assumption may not hold. When HLA alleles, especially DR and DQ, strongly co-occurred, TCR associations were difficult to assign to individual alleles. A later analysis associated about 18,000 TCR beta sequences with specific HLA alleles at a false discovery rate of 0.05. Some IMGT-functional V segments, including TRBV6-2 and TRBV6-3, could not be told apart with the 87-base-pair reads, so those segments were excluded. Most TCR sequences were seen in very few donors, while some public TCRs were found in many individuals. In a later analysis, TCR association rates were found to vary across HLA loci, with the most associated TCRs seen for DRB1 alleles and the fewest for HLA-C alleles. Only TCR beta chains were sequenced in this cohort, and the absence of alpha or paired-chain data limited detectable features. Because HLA typing was unavailable for some donors at each locus, only the typed subset was used in association tests. According to a later analysis, most CMV-associated TCR beta chains appeared to be HLA-restricted, and the HLA associations seemed to be driven largely by CMV exposure. An association between a missense DCLRE1C variant and V-gene and J-gene trimming of TCR beta chains was found in a later genetic analysis and replicated in an independent cohort. According to the authors, the approach could potentially be generalized to other disease states and immunological phenotypes. A cluster of highly shared sequence variants was judged likely to represent a technical artifact of the sequencing pipeline. In both the original and validation cohorts, the classifier was reported to diagnose cytomegalovirus status with high specificity and sensitivity. An earlier analysis of several hundred of the donors showed that most TCR beta V segments appeared in productive rearrangements either about 87% or about 30% of the time, which broadly matched IMGT annotations. Because counts were too low, roughly 16 rarely observed V segments, including chromosome 9 orphons, were excluded from the earlier analysis of some 590 of the donors. A further reported finding was that TCR beta sequences accurately predicted the HLA-A and HLA-B alleles for most subjects in the first cohort. CMV serostatus was the only immune exposure information available for the cohort. Correlated functional status among segregating V segments might be attributable to linkage disequilibrium, but an unknown experimental factor could not be ruled out. A few of the identified cytomegalovirus-associated TCR beta chains were confirmed in vitro to be specific for cytomegalovirus antigens.

This clone was detected only a few times. Its target antigen remains unknown. No base qualities exist here, and no much larger clone lies one base off it. Libraries were made using the immunoSEQ multiplex PCR assay. For the multiplex PCR, a mixture combining 60 forward primers for TCR Vbeta segments and 13 reverse primers for TCR Jbeta segments was used. The CDR3 region of rearranged TCR beta genes was amplified from genomic DNA by a multiplex PCR assay. Amplified TCR beta libraries were sequenced as 87-base-pair reads on the Illumina HiSeq System. In the original analysis: A later analysis counted about 80 million unique TCR beta chains across the 670 or so repertoires, and around 9.9 million of these chains were shared by at least two donors. Raw reads were error-corrected and collapsed into unique sequences by a nearest-neighbor algorithm in which closely related sequences were merged to remove PCR and sequencing errors. CDR3 sequences were aligned to IMGT reference sequences to assign V, D and J gene segments. For a sequence to be retained, a match of at least six nucleotides to both a V gene segment and a J gene segment was required. Rearrangements were called productive when the CDR3 lacked stop codons and stayed in frame with V and J; all others were non-productive. Following IMGT convention, CDR3 was defined as the stretch from the second conserved V-encoded cysteine up to the conserved J-encoded phenylalanine. The earlier analysis of 500 to 650 of the donors excluded any sequence lacking an unambiguous match to a single V gene segment. In an earlier analysis of several hundred of the donors, V segments were called functional above 56.7% productive rearrangements and were called segregating when the between-donor standard deviation exceeded 5%. A statistical classification framework was built to diagnose cytomegalovirus status from the catalog of TCR beta chain sequences. In a later analysis, TCR nucleotide sequences were compared against IMGT/GENE-DB human TR gene sequences so that V and J genes could be assigned. The TCRdist pipeline was used in a later analysis to assign CDR3 sequences and most-parsimonious VDJ recombination scenarios. In a later analysis, each TCR beta chain was defined by its CDR3 amino acid sequence together with its V-gene family, and reads without a unique V-gene family were excluded. As a way to deal with suspected cross-contamination and a sequencing artifact, a later analysis dropped under 600 nucleotide sequences that were highly shared and had low generation probability. A later analysis calculated a clonal expansion index for each public chain from normalized within-repertoire ranks of inferred template counts. In a later analysis, generation probabilities were computed using a VDJ recombination model fitted to out-of-frame rearrangements, and the results were checked against IGoR. In a later analysis, hypergeometric tests were used to score TCR-TCR, TCR-HLA and TCR-CMV co-occurrence, with a repertoire-size bias correction applied to TCR pairs. In a later analysis, false discovery rates were estimated by permuting HLA or CMV assignments 20 times. In a later analysis, co-occurring TCRs were grouped using DBSCAN, with TCRdist sequence similarity added in when clustering inside HLA-allele-positive subsets. Repertoires with fewer than 30,000 or more than 120,000 public chains were left out of co-occurrence clustering, as were about five repertoires with anomalous nucleotide sharing. Entries here come from immuneACCESS through TCRdb and include only in-frame sequences with V and J called. Some clones fail to appear in such tables; in the studies checked, an unresolved V gene covers under half of the shortfall, and the cause of the remainder is unknown. V and J calls and clone size are as listed in that table; D and trimming were resolved from the DNA. The sample records 130,000 to 150,000 clones, over 60% of which are singletons. The top ten clones comprise 1.7% of the sample.

CDR1 is given as MNHNS and CDR2 as SASEGT, both from the germline V gene. The CDR3 holds 15 amino acids from the cysteine to the phenylalanine. Just CDR3 DNA is preserved here, 45 bases in frame from base 1. V drops 8 bases and J drops 1 base, leaving 15 bases in between. The cohort was made up of approximately 670 healthy bone marrow donors. At the time of sampling, every cohort member was nominally healthy, though immune exposures that went unrecorded were likely present. The donor was CMV seronegative and belonged to the group of under 400 seronegative cohort members. A peripheral blood sample was collected from each donor, and TCR beta sequencing was performed on peripheral blood mononuclear cells. Genomic DNA extraction from the blood cell samples was performed with the Qiagen DNeasy Blood Extraction Kit.

The sequencing sample was made of PBMCs. The TCR sequence derives from a woman aged 30 to 39 in good health and CMV-seronegative. The chain was built from TRBV6-1 and TRBJ1-5, with a tentative D gene TRBD1 over 5 matching bases. The DNA sequence reads TGTGCCAGCCTGACTGGGGGGTTGAGCAATCAGCCCCAGCATTTT. Its coded protein is CASLTGGLSNQPQHF.